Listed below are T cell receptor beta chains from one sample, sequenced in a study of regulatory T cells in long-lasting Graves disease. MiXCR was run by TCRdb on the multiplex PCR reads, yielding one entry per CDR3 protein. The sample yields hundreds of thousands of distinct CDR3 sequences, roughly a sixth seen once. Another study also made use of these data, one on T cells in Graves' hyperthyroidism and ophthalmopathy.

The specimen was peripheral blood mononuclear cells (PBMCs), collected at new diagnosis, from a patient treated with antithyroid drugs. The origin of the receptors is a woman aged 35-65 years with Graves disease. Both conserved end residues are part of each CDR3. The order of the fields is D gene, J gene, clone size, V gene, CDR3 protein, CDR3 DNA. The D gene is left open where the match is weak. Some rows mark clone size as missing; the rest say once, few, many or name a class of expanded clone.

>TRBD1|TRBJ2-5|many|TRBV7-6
CASSLGQGGGTQYF
TGTGCCAGCAGCTTGGGACAGGGGGGAGGGACCCAGTACTTC
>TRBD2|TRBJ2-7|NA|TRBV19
CASSMGTSYDEQYF
TGTGCCAGTAGTATGGGGACTAGTTACGACGAGCAGTACTTC
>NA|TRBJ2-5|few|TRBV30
CAWSGTLWQETQYF
TGTGCCTGGAGTGGGACATTGTGGCAAGAGACCCAGTACTTC
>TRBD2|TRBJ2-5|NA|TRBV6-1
CASIHILAAGETQYF
TGTGCCAGCATCCATATTCTAGCGGCGGGAGAGACCCAGTACTTC
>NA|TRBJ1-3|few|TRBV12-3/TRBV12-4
CASSLRESGNTIYF
TGTGCCAGCAGTTTGAGGGAATCTGGAAACACCATATATTTT
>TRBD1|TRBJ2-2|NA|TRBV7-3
CASSLMAGQGDTGELFF
TGTGCCAGCAGCTTAATGGCTGGACAGGGGGACACCGGGGAGCTGTTTTTT
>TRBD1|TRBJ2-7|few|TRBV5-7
CASSFRTGSEQYF
TGTGCCAGCAGCTTCCGGACAGGGAGCGAGCAGTACTTC
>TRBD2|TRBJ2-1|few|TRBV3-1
CASSQDGGTSGGAFNEQFF
TGTGCCAGCAGCCAAGATGGCGGGACTAGCGGGGGGGCTTTCAATGAGCAGTTCTTC
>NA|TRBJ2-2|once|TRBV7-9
CAGSLGSQYTGELFF
TGTGCCGGCAGCTTAGGTAGTCAGTACACCGGGGAGCTGTTTTTT
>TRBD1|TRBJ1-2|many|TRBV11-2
CASSSPRDRGYGYTF
TGTGCCAGCAGCTCCCCCCGGGACAGGGGATATGGCTACACCTTC
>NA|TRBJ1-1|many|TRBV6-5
CASSSGGDGNTEAFF
TGTGCCAGCAGTTCTGGTGGGGATGGTAACACTGAAGCTTTCTTT
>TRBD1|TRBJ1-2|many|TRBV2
CASSRDRVWGYTF
TGTGCCAGCAGTCGCGACAGGGTTTGGGGCTACACCTTC
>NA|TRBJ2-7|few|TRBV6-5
CASSYSGRTYEQYF
TGTGCCAGCAGTTACTCGGGCAGAACCTACGAGCAGTACTTC
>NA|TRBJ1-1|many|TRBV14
CASSQDVNTEAFF
TGTGCCAGCAGCCAGGATGTCAACACTGAAGCTTTCTTT
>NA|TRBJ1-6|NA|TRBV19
CASSIGGDSYNSPLHF
TGTGCCAGTAGTATTGGTGGCGACTCCTATAATTCACCCCTCCACTTT
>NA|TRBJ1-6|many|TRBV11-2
CASSDRRGGNSPLHF
TGTGCCAGCAGCGACCGTAGGGGGGGTAATTCACCCCTCCACTTT
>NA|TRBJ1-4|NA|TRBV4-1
CASSSGHGTLEKLFF
TGCGCCAGCAGCTCCGGGCACGGGACACTTGAAAAACTGTTTTTT
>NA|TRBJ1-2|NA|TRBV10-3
CAISEFLGAESYGYTF
TGTGCCATCAGTGAGTTTCTGGGGGCGGAATCCTATGGCTACACCTTC
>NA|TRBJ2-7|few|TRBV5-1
CASMYAGTRVYEQYF
TGCGCCAGCATGTACGCCGGGACAAGGGTCTACGAGCAGTACTTC
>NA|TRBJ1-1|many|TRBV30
CAWGQFGVNTEAFF
TGTGCCTGGGGGCAGTTTGGGGTGAACACTGAAGCTTTCTTT
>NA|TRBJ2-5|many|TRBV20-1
CSARVQATETQYF
TGCAGTGCTAGAGTACAGGCCACAGAGACCCAGTACTTC
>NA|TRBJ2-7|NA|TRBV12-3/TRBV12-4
CASSQDRNYYEQYF
TGTGCCAGCAGCCAGGACAGAAACTACTACGAGCAGTACTTC
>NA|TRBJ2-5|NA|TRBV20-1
CSARATLGFQETQYF
TGCAGTGCTAGGGCCACTTTAGGGTTCCAAGAGACCCAGTACTTC
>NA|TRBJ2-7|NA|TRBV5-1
CASSLEARVAEQYF
TGCGCCAGCAGCTTGGAGGCCCGAGTCGCCGAGCAGTACTTC
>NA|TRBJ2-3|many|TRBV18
CASSPPSRGDTQYF
TGTGCCAGCTCACCACCAAGCAGGGGAGATACGCAGTATTTT
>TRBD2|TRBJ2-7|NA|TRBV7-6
CASSSRTSGVFEQYF
TGTGCCAGCAGCTCACGGACTAGCGGGGTTTTCGAGCAGTACTTC
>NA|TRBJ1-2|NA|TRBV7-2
CASSLVAGDGYTF
TGTGCCAGCAGCTTAGTGGCCGGGGATGGCTACACCTTC
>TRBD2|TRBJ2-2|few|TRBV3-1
CASSQGLGLGNTGELFF
TGTGCCAGCAGCCAAGGTCTGGGACTAGGAAACACCGGGGAGCTGTTTTTT
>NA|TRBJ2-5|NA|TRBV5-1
CASSLTDRQLETQYF
TGCGCCAGCAGCTTGACGGATCGTCAACTGGAGACCCAGTACTTC
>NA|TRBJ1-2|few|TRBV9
CASSVDSFGGYTF
TGTGCCAGCAGCGTAGATAGTTTCGGGGGCTACACCTTC
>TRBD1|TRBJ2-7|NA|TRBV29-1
CSVLVRDRGYEQYF
TGCAGCGTGTTAGTTCGAGACAGGGGATACGAGCAGTACTTC
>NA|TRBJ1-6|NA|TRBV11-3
CASSAAASYNSPLHF
TGTGCCAGCTCTGCCGCGGCCAGTTATAATTCACCCCTCCACTTT
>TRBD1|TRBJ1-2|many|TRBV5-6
CASSLGGGDGYTF
TGTGCCAGCAGCTTGGGAGGGGGCGATGGCTACACCTTC
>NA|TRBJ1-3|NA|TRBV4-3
CASSQVGGSSGNTIYF
TGCGCCAGCAGCCAAGTTGGGGGGTCCTCTGGAAACACCATATATTTT
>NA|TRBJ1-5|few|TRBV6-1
CASNEEIEGDQPQHF
TGTGCCAGCAATGAAGAGATTGAGGGGGATCAGCCCCAGCATTTT
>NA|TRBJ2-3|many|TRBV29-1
CSVSLRITDTQYF
TGCAGCGTTAGTCTCAGGATCACAGATACGCAGTATTTT
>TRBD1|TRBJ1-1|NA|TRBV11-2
CASSSRQGPEAFF
TGTGCCAGCAGCTCCCGACAGGGCCCTGAAGCTTTCTTT
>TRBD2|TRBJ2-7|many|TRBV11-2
CASSPMKTSGGHNSYEQYF
TGTGCCAGCAGCCCGATGAAGACTAGCGGGGGCCATAACTCCTACGAGCAGTACTTC
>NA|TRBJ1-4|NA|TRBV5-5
CASSASLGEKLFF
TGTGCCAGCAGTGCCTCATTGGGTGAAAAACTGTTTTTT
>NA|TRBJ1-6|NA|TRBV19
CASNKQNTNSPLHF
TGTGCCAGTAACAAACAGAATACTAATTCACCCCTCCACTTT
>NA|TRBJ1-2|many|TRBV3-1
CASSPGPYGYTF
TGTGCCAGCAGCCCTGGCCCCTATGGCTACACCTTC
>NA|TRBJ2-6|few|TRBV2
CASGDRSGANVLTF
TGTGCCAGCGGAGACAGGTCTGGGGCCAACGTCCTGACTTTC
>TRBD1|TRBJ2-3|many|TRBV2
CASSVIPLGQGASDTQYF
TGTGCCAGCAGTGTTATCCCCCTGGGACAGGGGGCTTCAGATACGCAGTATTTT
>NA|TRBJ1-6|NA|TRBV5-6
CASTGDGNSPLHF
TGTGCCAGCACAGGGGATGGTAATTCACCCCTCCACTTT
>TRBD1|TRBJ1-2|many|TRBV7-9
CASSSLGQAWGYGYTF
TGTGCCAGCAGCTCACTTGGACAGGCTTGGGGCTATGGCTACACCTTC
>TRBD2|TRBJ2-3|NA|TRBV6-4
CASNHPTSAFTDTQYF
TGTGCCAGCAATCACCCAACTAGCGCCTTCACAGATACGCAGTATTTT
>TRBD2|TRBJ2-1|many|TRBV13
CASSNGLAGGGSYNEQFF
TGTGCCAGCAGCAACGGACTAGCGGGGGGAGGTTCCTACAATGAGCAGTTCTTC
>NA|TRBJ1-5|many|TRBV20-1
CSAREGTLPQHF
TGCAGTGCTAGAGAAGGAACTCTGCCCCAGCATTTT
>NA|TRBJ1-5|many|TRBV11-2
CASSLQGNQPQHF
TGTGCCAGCAGCTTACAGGGCAATCAGCCCCAGCATTTT
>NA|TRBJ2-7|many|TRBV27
CASGWVQGEQYF
TGTGCCAGCGGGTGGGTCCAGGGCGAGCAGTACTTC
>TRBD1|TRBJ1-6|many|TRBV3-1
CASSPRPGQINSPLHF
TGTGCCAGCAGCCCCAGACCGGGACAGATCAATTCACCCCTCCACTTT
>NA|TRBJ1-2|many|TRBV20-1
CSATDRRNYGYTF
TGCAGTGCGACGGACCGAAGAAACTATGGCTACACCTTC
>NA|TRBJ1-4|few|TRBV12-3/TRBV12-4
CASSSGQSSNEKLFF
TGTGCCAGCAGTTCCGGACAGTCCTCTAATGAAAAACTGTTTTTT